One and the same sample provided the 17 T cell receptor beta chains below, sequenced in a study of blood T cell repertoires in COVID-19. Assay: immunoSEQ multiplex PCR; the TCRdb copy retains only in-frame clones and omits some. The sample holds about 130,000 clones; 80% are singletons and the top ten take approximately 1.8%. Sequenced input: peripheral blood. These receptors came from a man between 65 and 85 years old with acute or convalescent COVID-19.

V gene TRBV6-5 combines with J gene TRBJ2-7; tentatively, D is TRBD1 (6 bases). V lost 6 bases and J 5 bases, leaving 14 bases between the germline ends. CDR1 MNHEY and CDR2 SVGAGI come from the germline V gene. CDR3 length: 13 amino acids. CDR3 coding DNA: TGTGCCAGCAGCTATCGTAACAGGGACGAGCAGTACTTC. Translation: CASSYRNRDEQYF.

The V and J genes are TRBV19 and TRBJ2-1; TRBD1 might be the D (5 bases). CDR1 is LNHDA, CDR2 SQIVND, per germline (reference sequence). The CDR3 is 13 amino acids. Trimming stripped 6 bases from V and 7 bases from J, with 13 bases between. The CDR3 nucleotides are TGTGCCAGTAGGAGGACACGGATGAATGAGCAGTTCTTC. Its protein product is CASRRTRMNEQFF.

This clone is a singleton in its sample. The genes are TRBV20-1 and TRBJ2-7, with 8 bases that match TRBD2. The CDR3 runs 13 residues. Trimming removed 3 bases from V and 3 bases from J; junction bases left unmatched: 4. Germline V gives CDR1 DFQATT, CDR2 SNEGSKA (reference sequence). CDR3 sequence reads: CSASVAGGYEQYF. CDR3 sequence (DNA): TGCAGTGCTAGTGTTGCGGGGGGCTACGAGCAGTACTTC.

V usage is TRBV19 and J usage is TRBJ1-1, with 9 nucleotides matching TRBD1. The germline gives CDR1 LNHDA, CDR2 SQIVND (reference sequence). There are 13 residues in the CDR3. Trimming took 10 bases from V and 4 from J; bases not matched to a gene: 7. The CDR3: CAITTGGGTEAFF. CDR3 in DNA: TGTGCCATTACAACAGGGGGCGGCACTGAAGCTTTCTTT.

The J gene is TRBJ2-1, the V gene TRBV28; maybe TRBD1 (6 bases). V was clipped by 3 bases and J by 4 bases, with 7 bases between them. The CDR3 runs to 13 residues. CDR1 is MDHEN and CDR2 is SYDVKM in the germline V gene. The CDR3 region is CASSLDRYNEQFF. CDR3 nucleotides: TGTGCCAGCAGTTTGGACAGATACAATGAGCAGTTCTTC.

This clone was seen more than once but under ten times. V usage is TRBV4-2 and J usage is TRBJ2-7; the match to TRBD2 covers 8 bases. Trimming removed 3 bases from V and 12 bases from J; junction bases left unmatched: 4. This CDR3 has 11 amino acids. Germline CDR1 is LGHNA and CDR2 is YNFKEQ. CDR3 in amino acids: CASSQGLEWYF. In DNA form, the CDR3 reads TGTGCCAGCAGCCAGGGACTAGAGTGGTACTTC.

This rearrangement joins TRBV29-1 to TRBJ1-1; possible D gene TRBD1, 6 bases. Germline V gene lookup returns CDR1 SQVTM and CDR2 ANQGSEA. The CDR3 is 13 amino acids. The V and J ends lost 8 bases and 0 bases respectively, with 13 bases between them. CDR3: CSTRGQLNTEAFF. CDR3 nucleotide sequence: TGCAGCACCAGAGGACAGTTGAACACTGAAGCTTTCTTT. The full variable domain, with the rest looked up from reference TRBV29-1 and TRBJ1-1, is SAVISQKPSRDICQRGTSLTIQCQVDSQVTMMFWYRQQPGQSLTLIATANQGSEATYESGFVIDKFPISRPNLTFSTLTVSNMSPEDSSIYLCSTRGQLNTEAFFGQGTRLTVV.

Here the CDR3 DNA reads TGTGCCAGCAGGCCGGGGGGGAACACTGAAGCTTTCTTT. This translates into CASRPGGNTEAFF. The chain carries TRBV3-1 (or the pseudogene TRBV3-2) and TRBJ1-1; tentatively, D is TRBD1 (5 bases). CDR1 is LGHDT, CDR2 YNNKEL, per germline (reference sequence). Trimming took 6 bases from V and 1 from J, leaving 9 bases between them. The CDR3 totals 13 residues.

V is TRBV7-2 and J is TRBJ2-5; TRBD2 matches 9 bases. Germline CDR1 and CDR2: SGHTA and FQGNSA. Trimming took 3 bases from V and 3 from J; bases not matched to a gene: 2. The CDR3 covers 14 residues. CDR3 nucleotide sequence: TGTGCCAGCAGCTTGAGCGGGGGGAAAGAGACCCAGTACTTC. It codes for CASSLSGGKETQYF.

The V and J genes are TRBV29-1 and TRBJ1-3; D might be TRBD1 (6 bases). Trimming left V 7 bases short and J 6 bases short, with 10 bases between. Germline V gene lookup returns CDR1 SQVTM and CDR2 ANQGSEA. The CDR3 contains 11 residues. The CDR3 loop reads CSGGGQNTIYF. The CDR3 DNA reads as TGCAGCGGCGGGGGGCAAAACACCATATATTTT.

The chain links TRBV28 to TRBJ1-1; TRBD1 aligns across 7 bases. Per germline, CDR1 MDHEN and CDR2 SYDVKM. The CDR3 runs 13 residues. With V trimmed by 4 bases and J by 5 bases, 4 bases remained unmatched. The CDR3 spells CASSSTGRTEAFF. The CDR3 coding sequence is TGTGCCAGCAGTTCGACAGGGAGGACTGAAGCTTTCTTT.

The J gene is TRBJ1-1, the V gene TRBV5-1; D is uncertain. The ends were cut back, 4 bases at V and 0 bases at J, with 7 bases in the middle. CDR3 length equals 13 residues. Per the germline V gene, CDR1 is SGHRS and CDR2 is YFSETQ. The CDR3 DNA reads as TGCGCCAGCAGCCAAAATCTGAACACTGAAGCTTTCTTT. This sequence encodes CASSQNLNTEAFF.

The chain employs TRBV4-2 and TRBJ2-1, with 9 bases matching TRBD2. Unmatched junction bases numbered 11, after V lost 4 bases and J lost 10 bases. The CDR3 is 15 residues long. The germline CDR1 and CDR2 sequences are LGHNA and YNFKEQ. The CDR3 coding sequence is TGTGCCAGCAGCCCCCTCGCGGGGGGGTTCGGCGAGCAGTTCTTC. Its translation: CASSPLAGGFGEQFF.

There are a few counts of this clone. V is TRBV4-2 and J is TRBJ1-2, with TRBD1 identical over 10 bases. The CDR3 is made up of 15 amino acids. Germline trimming cut 4 bases from V and 3 bases from J; bases unmatched to any gene: 5. Germline values: CDR1 LGHNA, CDR2 YNFKEQ. DNA for the CDR3: TGTGCCAGCAGCCCGGGACAGGGGAGTTACTATGGCTACACCTTC. Translating it yields CASSPGQGSYYGYTF.

V and J are TRBV5-4 and TRBJ1-1; possible D gene TRBD1, 5 bases. The V gene's germline CDR1 is SGHNT and CDR2 YYREEE (reference sequence). The V and J ends lost 2 bases and 5 bases respectively, with 13 bases between them. This CDR3 region has 14 residues. The CDR3 region is CASSFSYRGTEAFF. The CDR3 bases are TGTGCCAGCAGCTTTTCCTATCGGGGGACTGAAGCTTTCTTT.

This chain uses TRBV28 with TRBJ2-7, with 7 bases fitting TRBD1. The CDR3 is 14 residues long. The ends lost 6 bases at V and 0 bases at J; junction bases unmatched: 5. The germline CDR1 and CDR2 sequences are MDHEN and SYDVKM. The chain's CDR3 is CASRATGNSYEQYF. DNA for the CDR3: TGTGCCAGCAGAGCGACAGGGAACTCCTACGAGCAGTACTTC.

For the CDR3, the DNA is TGTGCCACCTTCTTTGGACAGGGCACCTCCTACGAGCAGTACTTC. This encodes CATFFGQGTSYEQYF. The chain recombines TRBV10-3 with TRBJ2-7; 8 bases are shared with TRBD1. This CDR3 contains 15 residues. V shed 10 bases, J shed 0 bases, and the junction held 11 bases outside the gene matches. Germline V gives CDR1 ENHRY, CDR2 SYGVKD.